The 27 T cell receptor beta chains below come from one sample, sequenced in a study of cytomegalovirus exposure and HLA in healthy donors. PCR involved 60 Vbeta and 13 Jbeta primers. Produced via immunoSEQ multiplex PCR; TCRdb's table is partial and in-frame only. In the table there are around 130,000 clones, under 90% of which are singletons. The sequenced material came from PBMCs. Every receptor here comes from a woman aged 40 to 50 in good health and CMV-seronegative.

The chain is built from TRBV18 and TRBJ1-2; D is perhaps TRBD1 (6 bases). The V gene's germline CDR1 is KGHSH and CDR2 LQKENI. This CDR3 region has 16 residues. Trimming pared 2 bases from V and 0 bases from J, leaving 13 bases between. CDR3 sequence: CASSPTWTASNYGYTF. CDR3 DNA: TGTGCCAGCTCACCAACGTGGACAGCTTCTAACTATGGCTACACCTTC.

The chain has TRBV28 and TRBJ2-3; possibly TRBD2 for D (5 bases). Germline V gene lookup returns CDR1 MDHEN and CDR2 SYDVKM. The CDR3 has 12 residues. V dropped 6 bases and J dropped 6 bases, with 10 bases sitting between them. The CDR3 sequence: CASRLGWDTQYF. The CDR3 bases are TGTGCCAGCAGACTAGGGTGGGATACGCAGTATTTT.

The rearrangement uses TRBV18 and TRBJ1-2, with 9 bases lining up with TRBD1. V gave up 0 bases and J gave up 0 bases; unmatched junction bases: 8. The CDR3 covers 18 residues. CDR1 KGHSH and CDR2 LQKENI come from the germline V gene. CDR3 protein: CASSPPRTGVSSNYGYTF. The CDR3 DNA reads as TGTGCCAGCTCACCACCGCGGACAGGGGTCTCCTCTAACTATGGCTACACCTTC. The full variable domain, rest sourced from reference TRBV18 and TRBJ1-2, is NAGVMQNPRHLVRRRGQEARLRCSPMKGHSHVYWYRQLPEEGLKFMVYLQKENIIDESGMPKERFSAEFPKEGPSILRIQQVVRGDSAAYFCASSPPRTGVSSNYGYTFGSGTRLTVV.

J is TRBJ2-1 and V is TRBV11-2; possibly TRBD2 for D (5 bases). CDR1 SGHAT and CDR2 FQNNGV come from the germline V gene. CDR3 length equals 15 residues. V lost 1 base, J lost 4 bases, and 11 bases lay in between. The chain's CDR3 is CASSLGRTGYNEQFF. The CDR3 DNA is TGTGCCAGCAGCTTAGGTCGGACGGGATACAATGAGCAGTTCTTC.

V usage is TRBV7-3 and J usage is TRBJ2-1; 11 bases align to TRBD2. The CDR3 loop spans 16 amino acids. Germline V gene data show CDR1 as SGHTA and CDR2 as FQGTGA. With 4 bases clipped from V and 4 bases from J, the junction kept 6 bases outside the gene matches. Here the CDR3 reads CASSYGASGRYNEQFF. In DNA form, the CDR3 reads TGTGCCAGCAGCTATGGGGCTAGCGGGAGGTACAATGAGCAGTTCTTC.

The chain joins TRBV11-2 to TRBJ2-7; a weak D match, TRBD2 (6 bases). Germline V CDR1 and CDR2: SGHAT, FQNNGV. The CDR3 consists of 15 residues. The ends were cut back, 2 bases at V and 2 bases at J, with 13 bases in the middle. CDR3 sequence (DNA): TGTGCCAGCAGCTTATGGCGGGACCAGACCTACGAGCAGTACTTC. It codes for CASSLWRDQTYEQYF.

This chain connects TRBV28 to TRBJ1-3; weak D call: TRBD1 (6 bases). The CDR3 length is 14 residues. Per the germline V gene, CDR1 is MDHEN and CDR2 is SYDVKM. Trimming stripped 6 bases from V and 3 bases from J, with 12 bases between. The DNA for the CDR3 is TGTGCCAGCAGGGGACAAGGGGTTGGAAACACCATATATTTT. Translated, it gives CASRGQGVGNTIYF. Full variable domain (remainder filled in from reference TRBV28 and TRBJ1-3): DVKVTQSSRYLVKRTGEKVFLECVQDMDHENMFWYRQDPGLGLRLIYFSYDVKMKEKGDIPEGYSVSREKKERFSLILESASTNQTSMYLCASRGQGVGNTIYFGEGSWLTVV.

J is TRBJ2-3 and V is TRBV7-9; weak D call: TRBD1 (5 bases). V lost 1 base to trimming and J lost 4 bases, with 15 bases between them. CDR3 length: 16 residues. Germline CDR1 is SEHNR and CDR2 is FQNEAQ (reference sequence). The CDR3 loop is CASSLGLRGLPDTQYF. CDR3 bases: TGTGCCAGCAGCTTAGGTCTAAGGGGCCTCCCAGATACGCAGTATTTT.

The CDR3 DNA is TGTGCCAGCAGAAGCAGGGGGAGGAACACTGAAGCTTTCTTT. It yields the protein CASRSRGRNTEAFF. The V gene is TRBV6-5, the J gene TRBJ1-1; 7 bases fit TRBD1. J gave up 1 base and V 6 bases, and 5 bases lay outside the gene matches. The CDR3 spans 14 residues. The germline CDR1 and CDR2 sequences are MNHEY and SVGAGI.

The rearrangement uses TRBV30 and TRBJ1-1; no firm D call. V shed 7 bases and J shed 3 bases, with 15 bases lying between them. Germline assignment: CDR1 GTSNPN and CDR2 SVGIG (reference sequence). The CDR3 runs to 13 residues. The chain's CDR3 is CASLSRSDTEAFF. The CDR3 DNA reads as TGTGCCTCCCTATCGAGGTCGGACACTGAAGCTTTCTTT. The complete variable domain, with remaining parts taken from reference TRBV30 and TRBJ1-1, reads SQTIHQWPATLVQPVGSPLSLECTVEGTSNPNLYWYRQAAGRGLQLLFYSVGIGQISSEVPQNLSASRPQDRQFILSSKKLLLSDSGFYLCASLSRSDTEAFFGQGTRLTVV.

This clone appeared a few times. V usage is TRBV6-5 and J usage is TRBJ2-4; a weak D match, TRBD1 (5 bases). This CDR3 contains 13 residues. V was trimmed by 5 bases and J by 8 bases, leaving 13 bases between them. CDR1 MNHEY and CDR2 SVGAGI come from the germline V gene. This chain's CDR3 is CASSEGVRHIQYF. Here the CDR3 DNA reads TGTGCCAGCAGTGAAGGGGTACGGCACATTCAGTACTTC.

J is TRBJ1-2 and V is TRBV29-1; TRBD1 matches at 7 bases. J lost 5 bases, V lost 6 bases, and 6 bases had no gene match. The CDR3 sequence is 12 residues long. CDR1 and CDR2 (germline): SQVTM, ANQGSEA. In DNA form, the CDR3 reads TGCAGCGTAGAGAGGGGGCCGTATGGCTACACCTTC. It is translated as CSVERGPYGYTF.

The CDR3 coding sequence is TGTGCCAGCAGTGAAGGACTAGCGGGGGCTGAGCAGTTCTTC. Protein product: CASSEGLAGAEQFF. The chain employs TRBV2 and TRBJ2-1, with 12 positions matching TRBD2. J gave up 9 bases and V 1 base, and 1 base lay outside the gene matches. CDR1 is SNHLY, CDR2 FYNNEI, per germline. The CDR3 sequence is 14 residues long.

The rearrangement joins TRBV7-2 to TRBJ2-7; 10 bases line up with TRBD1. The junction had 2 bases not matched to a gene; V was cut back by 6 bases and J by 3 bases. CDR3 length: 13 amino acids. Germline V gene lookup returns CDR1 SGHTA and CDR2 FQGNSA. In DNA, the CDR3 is TGTGCCAGCAGAAGGACAGGGGGCTACGAGCAGTACTTC. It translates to CASRRTGGYEQYF.

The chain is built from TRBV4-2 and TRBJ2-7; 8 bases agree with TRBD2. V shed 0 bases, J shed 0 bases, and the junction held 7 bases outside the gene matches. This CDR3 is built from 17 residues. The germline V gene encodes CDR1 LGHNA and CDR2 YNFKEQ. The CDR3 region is CASSQELADLSSYEQYF. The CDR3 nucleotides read TGTGCCAGCAGCCAAGAACTAGCGGACCTAAGCTCCTACGAGCAGTACTTC.

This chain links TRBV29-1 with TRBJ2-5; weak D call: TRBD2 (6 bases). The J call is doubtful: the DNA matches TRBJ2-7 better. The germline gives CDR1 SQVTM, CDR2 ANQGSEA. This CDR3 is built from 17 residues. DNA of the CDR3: TGCAGCGTAGCTATAAGCTTGGACTATCCAGGGCTATACGAGCAGTACTTC. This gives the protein CSVAISLDYPGLYEQYF.

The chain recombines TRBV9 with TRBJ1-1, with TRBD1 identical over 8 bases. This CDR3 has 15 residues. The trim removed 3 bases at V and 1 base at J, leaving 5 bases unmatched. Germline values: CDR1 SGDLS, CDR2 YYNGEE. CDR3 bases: TGTGCCAGCAGCGCTTCAGGACAGGGGAACACTGAAGCTTTCTTT. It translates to CASSASGQGNTEAFF.

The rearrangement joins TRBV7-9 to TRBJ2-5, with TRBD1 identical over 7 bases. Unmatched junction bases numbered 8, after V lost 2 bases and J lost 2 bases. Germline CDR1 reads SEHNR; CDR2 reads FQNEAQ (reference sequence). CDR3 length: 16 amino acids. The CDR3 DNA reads TGTGCCAGCAGCTTAAGAGGGTCAGGGGGTCAAGAGACCCAGTACTTC. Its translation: CASSLRGSGGQETQYF.

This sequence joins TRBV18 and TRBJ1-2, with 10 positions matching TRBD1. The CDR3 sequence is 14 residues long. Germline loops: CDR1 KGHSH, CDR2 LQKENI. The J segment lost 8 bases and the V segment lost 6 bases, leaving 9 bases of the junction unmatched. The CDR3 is CASSPDRGYEGYTF. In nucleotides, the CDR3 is TGTGCCAGCTCCCCGGACAGGGGGTATGAAGGCTACACCTTC.

The CDR3 DNA reads TGTGCCAGCAGCGTAGACGTGGGGGGCACTGAAGCTTTCTTT. This encodes CASSVDVGGTEAFF. The V call is TRBV9, the J call TRBJ1-1; D is possibly TRBD1 (5 bases). CDR1 is SGDLS, CDR2 YYNGEE, per germline. The CDR3 has 14 amino acids. Between the trimmed V and J ends, which lost 0 bases and 4 bases, there was a span of 10 bases.

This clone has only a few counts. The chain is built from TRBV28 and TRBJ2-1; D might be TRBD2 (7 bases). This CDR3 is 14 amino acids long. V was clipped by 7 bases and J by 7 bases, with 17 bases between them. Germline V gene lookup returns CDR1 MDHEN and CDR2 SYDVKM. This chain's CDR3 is CASTLPEGGNEQFF. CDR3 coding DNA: TGTGCCAGCACCCTACCGGAGGGGGGGAATGAGCAGTTCTTC.

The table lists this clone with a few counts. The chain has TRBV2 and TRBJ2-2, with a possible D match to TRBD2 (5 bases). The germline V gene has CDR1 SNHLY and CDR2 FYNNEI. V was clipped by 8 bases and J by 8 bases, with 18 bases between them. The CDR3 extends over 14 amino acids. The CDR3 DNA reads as TGTGCCAGCGGAGGACCAGTTCCGGCTGGGGAGCTGTTTTTT. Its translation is CASGGPVPAGELFF.

The chain's CDR3 is CASSKRGRGLPFDEQYF. DNA of the CDR3: TGTGCCAGCAGCAAAAGGGGCAGGGGTCTCCCCTTCGACGAGCAGTACTTC. This chain uses TRBV21-1 with TRBJ2-7; no check of the table's D call, TRBD1, against the DNA was made. TRBV21-1 is described as a pseudogene. The CDR3 covers 17 residues.

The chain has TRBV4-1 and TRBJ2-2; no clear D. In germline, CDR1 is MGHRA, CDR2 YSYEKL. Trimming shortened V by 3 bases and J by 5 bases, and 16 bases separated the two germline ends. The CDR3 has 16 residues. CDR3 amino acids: CASSHRMQIGTGELFF. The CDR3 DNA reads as TGCGCCAGCAGCCATCGGATGCAGATCGGGACCGGGGAGCTGTTTTTT.

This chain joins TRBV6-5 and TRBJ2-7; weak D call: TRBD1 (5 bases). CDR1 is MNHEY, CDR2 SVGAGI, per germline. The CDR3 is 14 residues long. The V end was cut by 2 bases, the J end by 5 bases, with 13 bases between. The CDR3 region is CASSYRGEMNEQYF. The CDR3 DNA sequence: TGTGCCAGCAGTTACAGGGGTGAGATGAACGAGCAGTACTTC.

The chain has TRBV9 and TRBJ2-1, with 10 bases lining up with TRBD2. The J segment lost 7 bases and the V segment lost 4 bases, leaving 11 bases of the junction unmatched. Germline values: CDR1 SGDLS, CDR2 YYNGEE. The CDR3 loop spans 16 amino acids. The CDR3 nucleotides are TGTGCCAGCAGCACCCGCTCCGGACTAGCGGAGAATGAGCAGTTCTTC. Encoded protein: CASSTRSGLAENEQFF. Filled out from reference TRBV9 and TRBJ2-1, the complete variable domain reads DSGVTQTPKHLITATGQRVTLRCSPRSGDLSVYWYQQSLDQGLQFLIQYYNGEERAKGNILERFSAQQFPDLHSELNLSSLELGDSALYFCASSTRSGLAENEQFFGPGTRLTVL.

CDR3 region: CASSRLAGGVGEQFF. CDR3 nucleotides: TGTGCCAGCAGCCGTCTAGCGGGAGGGGTGGGTGAGCAGTTCTTC. The chain carries TRBV7-6 and TRBJ2-1; TRBD2 matches at 12 bases. Trimming removed 5 bases from V and 9 bases from J; junction bases left unmatched: 8. CDR1 and CDR2 from the germline V gene are SGHVS and FNYEAQ. This CDR3 spans 15 amino acids.